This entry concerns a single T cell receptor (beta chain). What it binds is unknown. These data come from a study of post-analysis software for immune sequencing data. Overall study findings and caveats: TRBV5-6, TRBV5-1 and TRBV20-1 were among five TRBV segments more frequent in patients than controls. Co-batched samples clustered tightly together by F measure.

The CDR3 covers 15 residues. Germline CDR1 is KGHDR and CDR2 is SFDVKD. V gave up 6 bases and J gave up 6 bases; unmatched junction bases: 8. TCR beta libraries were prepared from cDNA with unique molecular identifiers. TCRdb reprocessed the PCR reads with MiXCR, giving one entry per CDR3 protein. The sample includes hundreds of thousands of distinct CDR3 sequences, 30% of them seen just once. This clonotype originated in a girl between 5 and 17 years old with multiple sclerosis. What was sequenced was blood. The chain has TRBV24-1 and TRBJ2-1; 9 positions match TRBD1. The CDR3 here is CATSLVQGAGNEQFF. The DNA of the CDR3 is TGTGCCACCAGTTTGGTACAGGGGGCGGGCAATGAGCAGTTCTTC.